This TCR beta chain was obtained from a study of blood T cell repertoires in COVID-19. V lost 0 bases and J 2 bases, leaving 9 bases between the germline ends. The CDR3 runs to 15 residues. In germline, CDR1 is SGHNT, CDR2 YYREEE (reference sequence). The table came from immunoSEQ multiplex PCR; TCRdb's copy has only in-frame clones and leaves some out. The sample has roughly 120,000 clones, 70% to 80% seen once; the top ten hold roughly 5.6%. J is TRBJ2-1 and V is TRBV5-4, with a weak D call TRBD1 (5 bases). The TCR originated in a man between 65 and 80 years old with acute or convalescent COVID-19. Sequenced sample: peripheral blood. CDR3: CASSLGQGPYNEQFF. CDR3 DNA sequence: TGTGCCAGCAGCTTGGGGCAGGGTCCCTACAATGAGCAGTTCTTC.